This record covers a single T cell receptor (beta chain). In the original processing: The assay estimated nucleated cells by amplifying reference gene primers. Here immunoSEQ multiplex PCR was the method, and the copy in TCRdb shows in-frame clones only, minus some. V, J and clone size are those of that table, while D and trimming were read from the DNA. The sample includes approximately 84,000 clones, around four fifths seen only once; the top ten take 16%. V shed 6 bases and J 5 bases; nucleotides not matched to a gene: 16. Germline V gene sequence: CDR1 MRHNA, CDR2 SNTAGT. The CDR3 runs to 17 residues. The sample comes from a study of blood T cell repertoires in COVID-19. The overall study: Acute and convalescent COVID-19 specimens originated in the United States, Italy and Spain. Sources were T cells, B-cell-depleted T cells, or PBMCs; the material itself was cDNA or gDNA.

The TCR originated in a human donor in a cohort sampled during active COVID-19. This chain connects TRBV6-4 to TRBJ2-3; 8 positions agree with TRBD2. What was sequenced was peripheral blood. In nucleotides, the CDR3 is TGTGCCAGCAGCCCTTTCCGTAGCGGGATTGGCGGAGATACGCAGTATTTT. Its protein product is CASSPFRSGIGGDTQYF.